The 10 T cell receptor beta chains reported below all come from one sample, sequenced in a study of monozygotic twins with inflammatory bowel disease. Reanalyzing the 5' RACE reads, TCRdb keeps one entry per CDR3 protein, without DNA. Seen in this sample are around 140,000 distinct CDR3 sequences; the ten most common clones hold around 1.2%. Sequencing was performed on blood. The receptors derive from a human donor with ulcerative colitis or Crohn's disease, or a healthy co-twin of an affected twin (not recorded which).

The chain has TRBV7-3 and TRBJ2-1; without DNA, the TCRdb call of TRBD1 cannot be checked. CDR1 SGHTA and CDR2 FQGTGA come from the germline V gene. The CDR3 length is 16 residues. The CDR3 loop reads CASSLAPGTAQSEQFF.

The rearrangement uses TRBV24-1 and TRBJ2-1; without DNA, the TCRdb call of TRBD2 cannot be checked. The CDR3 is made up of 20 amino acids. Germline lookup yields CDR1 KGHDR and CDR2 SFDVKD. CDR3 sequence: CATSDPQWGKGLAGEDEQFF.

The V call is TRBV25-1, the J call TRBJ1-2. The CDR3 runs 14 residues. Germline CDR1 reads MGHDK; CDR2 reads SYGVNS. The CDR3 loop reads CASSELGGLYGYTF.

The chain uses TRBV20-1 and TRBJ2-7; the D gene TCRdb calls, TRBD1, cannot be checked with no DNA. CDR1 DFQATT and CDR2 SNEGSKA come from the germline V gene (reference sequence). CDR3 size: 13 residues. CDR3 residues: CSAAGQGHYEQYF.

The chain joins TRBV6-5 to TRBJ2-2. Germline loops: CDR1 MNHEY, CDR2 SVGAGI. The CDR3 totals 13 residues. The chain's CDR3 is CASCLGTTGELFF.

V and J are TRBV20-1 and TRBJ1-5. The CDR3 spans 14 residues. CDR1 is DFQATT, CDR2 SNEGSKA, per germline (reference sequence). CDR3: CSASPGGKRQPQHF.

The J gene is TRBJ1-2, the V gene TRBV7-9. Germline V gene sequence: CDR1 SEHNR, CDR2 FQNEAQ (reference sequence). The CDR3 consists of 14 residues. CDR3 sequence: CASSPTEPTYGYTF.

V gene TRBV5-1 combines with J gene TRBJ1-1; checking the TCRdb D call of TRBD1 is not possible without DNA. The CDR3 extends over 14 amino acids. In germline, CDR1 is SGHRS, CDR2 YFSETQ. CDR3 sequence: CASSYKAGGGEAFF.

CDR3 loop: CASRGGPNIPQHF. The chain uses TRBV2 and TRBJ1-5; no DNA is available, so the TRBD1 call from TCRdb remains unchecked. Germline values: CDR1 SNHLY, CDR2 FYNNEI. The CDR3 is 13 amino acids.

The chain recombines TRBV7-3 with TRBJ1-1. Germline CDR1 is SGHTA and CDR2 is FQGTGA. This CDR3 is 13 amino acids long. The CDR3 sequence is CASSSDMNTEAFF.